This is a list of T cell receptor beta chains from one sample in a study of Ad26.COV2.S vaccination and SARS-CoV-2 variants. The data were produced by immunoSEQ multiplex PCR, yet TCRdb's version contains in-frame clones alone and is incomplete. The sample has about 330,000 clones; 90% are singletons. Sequences were derived from peripheral blood, sampled in a trial of Ad26.COV2.S vaccine versus placebo. The receptors originated from a person between 18 and 60 years old who received the Ad26.COV2.S COVID-19 vaccine or a placebo. CDR3s include the opening cysteine and the closing phenylalanine or tryptophan. Each record gives: CDR3 length, D gene, clone size, V gene, J gene, CDR3 DNA, CDR3 protein. The D gene is left open where the match is weak. Rows give clone size only sometimes, using once, few, many, or a class for an expanded clone.

15	-	few	TRBV6-2/TRBV6-3	TRBJ2-5	TGTGCCAGCAGTTACGCGGACTTTCGACGGGAGACCCAGTACTTC	CASSYADFRRETQYF
15	TRBD1	-	TRBV5-1	TRBJ1-4	TGCGCCAGCAGCTCGACAGGGCCCCCTAATGAAAAACTGTTTTTT	CASSSTGPPNEKLFF
13	TRBD1	-	TRBV18	TRBJ1-2	TGTGCCAGCTCACCCGGACAGGAAAGTGGCTACACCTTC	CASSPGQESGYTF
14	-	few	TRBV29-1	TRBJ2-1	TGCAGCGTTGCAGGGCTCAGCTCCTACAATGAGCAGTTCTTC	CSVAGLSSYNEQFF
13	-	-	TRBV18	TRBJ1-1	TGTGCCAGCTCCCAGCAGGGGAACACTGAAGCTTTCTTT	CASSQQGNTEAFF
16	-	-	TRBV18	TRBJ1-6	TGTGCCAGCTCATCCTTGGAGAGCTCCTATAATTCACCCCTCCACTTT	CASSSLESSYNSPLHF
15	-	few	TRBV10-3	TRBJ1-6	TGTGCCATCCGAGCCTCCGGGACACCCAATTCACCCCTCCACTTT	CAIRASGTPNSPLHF
15	-	few	TRBV30	TRBJ1-2	TGTGCCTGGAGTGTAACAATCGTTCGGCCGCCTGGCTACACCTTC	CAWSVTIVRPPGYTF
17	TRBD2	-	TRBV5-1	TRBJ2-1	TGCGCCAGCAGCTGGGGGGGAACTAGCGGCTCCTACAATGAGCAGTTCTTC	CASSWGGTSGSYNEQFF
16	TRBD1	-	TRBV6-2/TRBV6-3	TRBJ1-1	TGTGCCAGCAGTATAGGACAGGCGCCTATGAACACTGAAGCTTTCTTT	CASSIGQAPMNTEAFF
13	-	-	TRBV7-2	TRBJ1-4	TGTGCCAGCAGCTGGGGAATAAATGAAAAACTGTTTTTT	CASSWGINEKLFF
16	-	-	TRBV11-3	TRBJ2-2	TGTGCCAGCAGCCCGCCATCGCCAGGGCGAACCGGGGAGCTGTTTTTT	CASSPPSPGRTGELFF
14	-	once	TRBV10-3	TRBJ2-7	TGTGCCATCTCTGGGAGGGACAACTCCTACGAGCAGTACTTC	CAISGRDNSYEQYF
14	-	once	TRBV19	TRBJ2-7	TGTGCCAGTAAGGGGACTGGGGGCGCCTACGAGCAGTACTTC	CASKGTGGAYEQYF
15	TRBD2	-	TRBV24-1	TRBJ2-1	TGTGCCACCAGTGATGGGACTAGCGGGGGGGATGAGCAGTTCTTC	CATSDGTSGGDEQFF
13	-	-	TRBV9	TRBJ1-5	TGTGCCAGCGAACAGGGAGACAATCAGCCCCAGCATTTT	CASEQGDNQPQHF
13	-	-	TRBV19	TRBJ1-1	TGTGCCAGTAAGAGACAGGAAGACACTGAAGCTTTCTTT	CASKRQEDTEAFF
15	-	-	TRBV7-2	TRBJ1-5	TGTGCCAGCAGACCTTCAGTCTATAGCAATCAGCCCCAGCATTTT	CASRPSVYSNQPQHF
13	-	-	TRBV5-1	TRBJ2-2	TGCGCCAGCAGCTTCCCATCCACCGGGGAGCTGTTTTTT	CASSFPSTGELFF
13	-	-	TRBV12-3/TRBV12-4	TRBJ1-1	TGTGCCAGCAGTTTGATTGAGGTAACTGAAGCTTTCTTT	CASSLIEVTEAFF
16	-	-	TRBV15	TRBJ1-3	TGTGCCACCAGCAGATGGACAGCTAGCTCTGGAAACACCATATATTTT	CATSRWTASSGNTIYF
16	-	-	TRBV2	TRBJ2-2	TGTGCCAACGGAGGGACGACAGGGTGGATAGGCGGGGAGCTGTTTTTT	CANGGTTGWIGGELFF
15	-	-	TRBV6-2/TRBV6-3	TRBJ1-2	TGTGCCAGCAGTTACTCGGCGGGGGCTGACTATGGCTACACCTTC	CASSYSAGADYGYTF
15	-	-	TRBV6-2/TRBV6-3	TRBJ2-1	TGTGCCAGCAGTTACCGGGACTTAGGCACCAATGAGCAGTTCTTC	CASSYRDLGTNEQFF
19	TRBD1	-	TRBV11-2	TRBJ1-3	TGTGCCAGCAGCTTAATGGGGACAGGGGTTTTGGGCGCTGGAAACACCATATATTTT	CASSLMGTGVLGAGNTIYF
15	TRBD2	-	TRBV27	TRBJ2-2	TGTGCCAGCAGCATAGCGGGGGGGAACACCGGGGAGCTGTTTTTT	CASSIAGGNTGELFF
15	-	-	TRBV4-1	TRBJ2-3	TGCGCCAGCAGCCAGGGTGTGGGGGGAACGGATACGCAGTATTTT	CASSQGVGGTDTQYF
14	TRBD1	-	TRBV15	TRBJ1-4	TGTGCCACCAGCCGAGACAGGGGTAACGAAAAACTGTTTTTT	CATSRDRGNEKLFF
13	-	-	TRBV6-5	TRBJ1-4	TGTGCCAGCAGTTACGTTGGGAATGAAAAACTGTTTTTT	CASSYVGNEKLFF
13	-	-	TRBV7-2	TRBJ1-4	TGTGCCAGCAGCTTATATAAGGGCGAAAAACTGTTTTTT	CASSLYKGEKLFF
14	TRBD1	-	TRBV18	TRBJ2-1	TGTGCCAGCTCACCGGCAGGGGGCATCGATGAGCAGTTCTTC	CASSPAGGIDEQFF
13	-	-	TRBV25-1	TRBJ2-1	TGTGCCAGCAGTTTTGGGGCTCAGGGGTCGCAGTTCTTC	CASSFGAQGSQFF
16	-	-	TRBV2	TRBJ1-1	TGTGCCAGCAGTGAACTATTCCCTCCGGGGGGCACTGAAGCTTTCTTT	CASSELFPPGGTEAFF
15	TRBD1	-	TRBV18	TRBJ2-2	TGTGCCAGCTCACGGGACAGGGGGACCACCGGGGAGCTGTTTTTT	CASSRDRGTTGELFF
14	-	-	TRBV2	TRBJ1-5	TGTGCCAGCAGTGGGGTTGTAAGCAATCAGCCCCAGCATTTT	CASSGVVSNQPQHF
18	-	-	TRBV3-1/TRBV3-2	TRBJ2-1	TGTGCCAGCAGCCAAGGAGGAGAGATTCACCCCTCCTACAATGAGCAGTTCTTC	CASSQGGEIHPSYNEQFF
15	TRBD1	-	TRBV14	TRBJ1-6	TGTGCCAGCAGCCAAGTGGCGCAGGGGGTTTCACCCCTCCACTTT	CASSQVAQGVSPLHF
14	-	-	TRBV9	TRBJ2-5	TGTGCCAGCAGCGTGCGCGGAGGGCCAGAGACCCAGTACTTC	CASSVRGGPETQYF
13	-	-	TRBV3-1/TRBV3-2	TRBJ1-1	TGTGCCAGCAGCCAAGTTAGGACAGTTGAAGCTTTCTTT	CASSQVRTVEAFF
12	-	-	TRBV6-6	TRBJ1-4	TGTGCCAGCAGCCTCGGAGAAGAAAAACTGTTTTTT	CASSLGEEKLFF
15	-	-	TRBV10-3	TRBJ1-2	TGTGCCATCAGTGAGACGACAGCTACTAACTATGGCTACACCTTC	CAISETTATNYGYTF
16	TRBD2	-	TRBV4-1	TRBJ2-1	TGCGCCAGCAGCCAAGAAGGTAGCGGGAGAGGGTATGAGCAGTTCTTC	CASSQEGSGRGYEQFF
15	TRBD1	-	TRBV18	TRBJ1-1	TGTGCCAGCTCACCACCTAAGGGGGCGAACACTGAAGCTTTCTTT	CASSPPKGANTEAFF
14	-	-	TRBV3-1/TRBV3-2	TRBJ1-1	TGTGCCAGCAGCCAAGATCAAGGCTACACTGAAGCTTTCTTT	CASSQDQGYTEAFF
14	TRBD1	-	TRBV27	TRBJ2-2	TGTGCCAGCGGCAGACAGGGGAACACCGGGGAGCTGTTTTTT	CASGRQGNTGELFF